This section outlines one TCR beta chain sequence together with its context. No antigen is known for it. Base qualities were left out, and no much larger clone turns up one base away. The cohort was made up of 666 healthy bone marrow donors. At the time of sampling, all cohort members were nominally healthy, though unrecorded immune exposures were likely present. The donor was CMV seronegative and was included in the group of under 450 seronegative cohort members. Each donor provided a peripheral blood sample, and peripheral blood mononuclear cells were used for TCR beta sequencing. The Qiagen DNeasy Blood Extraction Kit was used to extract genomic DNA from the blood cell samples. The data originate from a study of cytomegalovirus exposure and HLA in healthy donors (dated by TCRdb to 2016 to 2017). The study in broad terms: An earlier analysis of fewer than 750 of the donors reported 276 Gb of sequence data and approximately 120 million unique TCR beta sequences obtained from about 170 million T cells. Approximately 300 gigabases of sequencing data and about 92 million unique TCR sequences made up an early release that covered over 550 HLA-typed donors. The genetic ancestry cluster associated with self-reported Caucasian donors included over 80% of the roughly 410 genotyped donors. The aim of the study was to test whether cataloging public T cell receptors could identify signatures of past pathogen exposure. The study profiled the T cell repertoires of hundreds of subjects by immunosequencing and related them to cytomegalovirus serostatus. A separate validation cohort of roughly 130 different subjects was used in addition to the roughly 670-subject first cohort. High-throughput TCR immunosequencing, statistical association of individual TCRs with disease status, and machine learning were combined to predict cytomegalovirus infection status. A later analysis re-examined previously published TCR beta repertoires from roughly 720 donors and added high-resolution HLA genotyping to investigate patterns of TCR occurrence. The later analysis used no new phenotypic data to find candidate immune exposures, relying instead on TCR beta sequences and their occurrence across donors. To decide whether each TCR beta V gene segment behaved as functional or pseudogenic, an earlier analysis of 587 of the donors relied on high-throughput TCR beta sequencing. Alongside the repertoire data, information on donor age, sex, ethnicity and CMV serostatus was compiled. A later genetic analysis used genome-wide SNP genotypes for 398 of the 666 donors, treating that subset as a discovery cohort. All discovery cohort repertoires had been generated using a single sequencing platform. Both class I and class II loci were covered by HLA typing, at four-digit resolution. The number of donors typed differed by locus, with about 629-630 for A, B, C, DRB1 and DQB1, roughly 520 for DQA1, 600 to 610 for DPA1, and approximately 470 for DPB1. A few DR-DQ haplotypes were handled as single units for association and clustering because linkage in the cohort was strong. On average, 235,054 unique TCR beta nucleotide sequences were sequenced per donor among 300 to 500 genotyped donors of the cohort, with 15% to 20% of those sequences being non-productive. Paper-wide results and their limitations: In a later genetic analysis, a missense DCLRE1C variant was associated with V-gene and J-gene trimming of TCR beta chains, and the association was replicated in an independent cohort. In vitro tests confirmed that three of the cytomegalovirus-associated TCR beta chains recognize cytomegalovirus antigens. The study gave a list of under 200 TCR beta chains associated with cytomegalovirus. The classifier was reported to diagnose cytomegalovirus status with high specificity and sensitivity in both the original and validation cohorts. The earlier analysis of approximately 560 of the donors excluded approximately 17 rarely observed V segments, including chromosome 9 orphons, because counts were too low. Linkage disequilibrium might explain the correlated functional status among segregating V segments, but an unknown experimental factor could not be ruled out. In a later analysis, most CMV-associated TCR beta chains were found to appear HLA-restricted, with HLA associations seemingly driven largely by CMV exposure. Immune exposure information for the cohort was limited to CMV serostatus. A cluster of highly shared sequence variants was judged likely to represent a technical artifact of the sequencing pipeline. A further reported finding was that TCR beta sequences accurately predicted the HLA-A and HLA-B alleles for most subjects in the first cohort. In a later analysis, 15,000 to 20,000 TCR beta sequences were associated with specific HLA alleles at a false discovery rate of 0.05. In a later analysis, the rate of TCR association differed among HLA loci, with DRB1 alleles having the most associated TCRs and HLA-C alleles having the fewest. According to the authors, the approach could potentially be generalized to other disease states and immunological phenotypes. In a later genetic analysis, fewer N-insertions in productive TCRs were reported among donors in an Asian-associated ancestry cluster than the approximately 670-donor mean. Compared with equally common non-associated chains, HLA-associated TCR beta chains in a later analysis were more clonally expanded and had lower generation probabilities. According to a later analysis, parvovirus B19, influenza, CMV and Epstein-Barr virus appeared linked to several top co-occurrence clusters. Most TCR sequences were observed very rarely across donors, whereas some public TCRs were present in many individuals. The presence/absence analyses assumed that sequencing depth was roughly uniform across donors, and that assumption may not be true. Because HLA typing was unavailable for some donors at each locus, only the typed subset was used in association tests. Broadly in line with IMGT annotations, most TCR beta V segments showed up in productive rearrangements about 87% or about 30% of the time in an earlier analysis of around 600 of the donors. When HLA alleles, especially DR and DQ, strongly co-occurred, TCR associations were difficult to assign to individual alleles. Some IMGT-functional V segments, including TRBV6-2 and TRBV6-3, could not be distinguished by the 87-base-pair reads and were therefore excluded. The cohort was sequenced for TCR beta chains only, and without alpha or paired-chain data the features that could be detected were limited.

Via the germline V gene (reference sequence), CDR1 is GTSNPN and CDR2 SVGIG. Clipping removes 4 bases from V and 6 bases from J, with 18 as the unmatched junction base count. There are 17 amino acids in the CDR3, from cysteine to phenylalanine inclusive. The CDR3 DNA has 51 bases and is translated from base 1. The receptor library was made with the immunoSEQ multiplex PCR assay. For the multiplex PCR, a mixture combining 60 forward primers for TCR Vbeta segments and 13 reverse primers for TCR Jbeta segments was used. The CDR3 region of rearranged TCR beta genes was amplified from genomic DNA by a multiplex PCR assay. On the Illumina HiSeq System, the amplified TCR beta libraries were sequenced as 87-base-pair reads. The study's processing was this. In a later analysis, some 80 million unique TCR beta chains were counted across the approximately 670 repertoires, and about 9.9 million of these chains were shared by at least two donors. A nearest-neighbor algorithm error-corrected the raw reads and collapsed the reads into unique sequences, merging closely related sequences to remove PCR and sequencing errors. To assign V, D and J gene segments, CDR3 sequences were aligned to IMGT reference sequences. Each retained sequence needed at least a six-nucleotide match to both a V gene segment and a J gene segment. A rearrangement was called productive if the CDR3 had no stop codons and remained in frame with V and J, and every other rearrangement was called non-productive. CDR3 was defined by IMGT convention, running from the second conserved V-encoded cysteine to the conserved J-encoded phenylalanine. Sequences without an unambiguous match to a single V gene segment were excluded from the earlier analysis of approximately 600 of the donors. An earlier analysis of under 750 of the donors called V segments functional above 56.7% productive rearrangements and segregating when the between-donor standard deviation exceeded 5%. To diagnose cytomegalovirus status from the catalog of TCR beta chain sequences, a statistical classification framework was built. V and J gene assignment, in a later analysis, came from comparing TCR nucleotide sequences with IMGT/GENE-DB human TR gene sequences. The TCRdist pipeline was used in a later analysis to assign CDR3 sequences and most-parsimonious VDJ recombination scenarios. In a later analysis, every TCR beta chain was defined by the combination of its CDR3 amino acid sequence and its V-gene family, and reads without a unique V-gene family were dropped. To address suspected cross-contamination and a sequencing artifact, a later analysis removed several hundred highly shared, low-generation-probability nucleotide sequences. A later analysis calculated a clonal expansion index for each public chain from normalized within-repertoire ranks of inferred template counts. A later analysis computed generation probabilities with a VDJ recombination model fitted to out-of-frame rearrangements, and checked the results against IGoR. A later analysis scored TCR-TCR, TCR-HLA and TCR-CMV co-occurrence with hypergeometric tests, applying a repertoire-size bias correction to TCR pairs. False discovery rates were estimated in a later analysis by permuting HLA or CMV assignments 20 times. In a later analysis, co-occurring TCRs were grouped using DBSCAN, and TCRdist sequence similarity was added for clustering within HLA-allele-positive subsets. Repertoires with fewer than 30,000 or more than 120,000 public chains were left out of co-occurrence clustering, as were five repertoires with anomalous nucleotide sharing. This immuneACCESS table, as held by TCRdb, lists in-frame sequences with V and J called but not all clones. Of the missing ones, under half trace to an unresolved V gene in checked studies; the others have no known cause. That table gives V, J and clone size, and the DNA gave D and trimming. The sample has 55,000 to 80,000 clones on record, roughly 70% of them singletons. Together, the top ten hold roughly 12% of the sample.

This TCR derives from a man in his sixties or seventies in good health and CMV-seronegative. The chain couples TRBV30 to TRBJ2-7; TRBD2 fits 10 bases in the junction. Sequenced sample: PBMCs. The bases read TGTGCCTGGACCCCATTGCCCGGGCTAGCGGGAGCTCGCGAGCAGTACTTC. Its protein is CAWTPLPGLAGAREQYF.